This TCR beta chain stems from a study of regulatory T cells in long-lasting Graves disease. V was cut by 3 bases and J by 0 bases, with 11 bases left in between. From germline, CDR1 is MRHNA and CDR2 SNTAGT. The CDR3 is 15 residues long. In this sample, this clonotype turned up a few times. The antigen remains undetermined. According to the study, TCR beta libraries were built with iRepertoire HTBI primers and CDR3-region Arm-PCR. TCRdb re-analysed the multiplex PCR reads in MiXCR, keeping a single row per CDR3 protein. The sample carries around 250,000 distinct CDR3 sequences, around 18% recorded once. General observations from the study: It is possible that accuracy was reduced by the small size of the sample.

Time point reported: newly diagnosed GD, antithyroid drugs for less than 3 months. The TCR library was prepared using RNA isolated from PBMCs. These sequences were also reported in another study, on T cells in Graves' hyperthyroidism and ophthalmopathy. That study reports: The TCR CDR3 was amplified in a first-round RT-PCR using the HTBI primer set.

The chain couples TRBV6-4 to TRBJ1-1; D not certain. Material: peripheral blood mononuclear cells (PBMCs), obtained at new diagnosis, from a patient treated with antithyroid drugs. This clonotype was sampled from a woman aged 25 to 39 with Graves disease. CDR3: CASSEPRPMNTEAFF. Written as DNA, the CDR3 is TGTGCCAGCAGTGAACCCAGGCCTATGAACACTGAAGCTTTCTTT.